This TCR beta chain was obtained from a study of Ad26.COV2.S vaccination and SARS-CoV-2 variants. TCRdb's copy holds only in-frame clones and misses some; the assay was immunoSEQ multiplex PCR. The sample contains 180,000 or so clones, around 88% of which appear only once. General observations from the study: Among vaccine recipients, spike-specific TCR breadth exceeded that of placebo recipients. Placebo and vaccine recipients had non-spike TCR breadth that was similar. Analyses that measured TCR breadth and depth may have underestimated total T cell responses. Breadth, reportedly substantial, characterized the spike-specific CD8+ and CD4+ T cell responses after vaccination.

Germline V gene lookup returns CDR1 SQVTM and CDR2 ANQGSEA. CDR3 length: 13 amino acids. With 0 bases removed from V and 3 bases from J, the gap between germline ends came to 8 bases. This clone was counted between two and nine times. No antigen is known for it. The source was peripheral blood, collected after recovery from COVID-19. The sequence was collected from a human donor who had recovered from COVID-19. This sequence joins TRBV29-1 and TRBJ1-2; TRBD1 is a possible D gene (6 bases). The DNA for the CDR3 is TGCAGCGTTGAAGATGGACAGCACTATGGCTACACCTTC. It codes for CSVEDGQHYGYTF.